These 29 T cell receptor beta chains came from one sample sequenced in a study of cytotoxic CD8 clonotypes in ibrutinib-treated CLL (dated by TCRdb to about 2021). Reading the label with the study, this specimen's time point is: progressive disease on ibrutinib. The library was prepared using the immunoSEQ multiplex PCR assay. TCRdb mirrors the immuneACCESS table, restricted to in-frame sequences. Some clones are absent from its copies; in checked studies, under half trace to an unresolved V gene, and the reason for the others is unknown. The sample table contains 150,000 to 200,000 clones; only one count was recorded for about 88% of them. The ten largest make up over 2.5% of the sample. The sample consisted of PBMCs, taken at disease progression, from a patient treated with ibrutinib. The receptors come from a human donor with chronic lymphocytic leukemia.

This chain uses TRBV7-6 with TRBJ2-7; TRBD1 or TRBD2 may be the D gene (5 bases each). The CDR3 length is 15 residues. Deletions cut 0 bases from V and 5 bases from J, with 14 bases between. Germline V gene data show CDR1 as SGHVS and CDR2 as FNYEAQ. CDR3 DNA: TGTGCCAGCAGCTTAGCGTCGGGGCTCGGGAACGAGCAGTACTTC. Protein product: CASSLASGLGNEQYF. The variable domain in full, completed from reference TRBV7-6 and TRBJ2-7, reads GAGVSQSPRYKVTKRGQDVALRCDPISGHVSLYWYRQALGQGPEFLTYFNYEAQQDKSGLPNDRFSAERPEGSISTLTIQRTEQRDSAMYRCASSLASGLGNEQYFGPGTRLTVT.

The chain employs TRBV6-1 and TRBJ1-1; D gene unclear. CDR3 length equals 14 residues. Germline V lookup: CDR1 MNHNS, CDR2 SASEGT. Trimming removed 7 bases at V and 0 bases at J, with 12 bases between. CDR3 protein: CASMLRAMNTEAFF. CDR3 nucleotide sequence: TGTGCCAGCATGTTGAGAGCCATGAACACTGAAGCTTTCTTT.

The rearrangement links TRBV11-3 to TRBJ1-2; TRBD1 aligns across 8 bases. The CDR3 is 16 residues long. CDR1 SGHNT and CDR2 YENEEA come from the germline V gene. Unmatched junction bases numbered 7, after V lost 1 base and J lost 3 bases. The CDR3 loop is CASSLGGTGQDYGYTF. The CDR3 nucleotides are TGTGCCAGCAGCTTAGGTGGGACAGGACAGGACTATGGCTACACCTTC.

Here the CDR3 DNA reads TGTGCCAGCAGTTTGTTGTATGGCTACACCTTC. Translated: CASSLLYGYTF. This chain joins TRBV28 and TRBJ1-2, with D unresolved. Trimming took off 3 bases at V and 5 bases at J, with 4 bases between the two ends. This CDR3 spans 11 amino acids. The germline gives CDR1 MDHEN, CDR2 SYDVKM.

The CDR3 is CASSLLVNTGELFF. The CDR3 bases are TGTGCCAGCAGCTTATTGGTCAACACCGGGGAGCTGTTTTTT. The chain combines TRBV7-9 with TRBJ2-2; no definite D call. The CDR3 is 14 residues long. In germline, CDR1 is SEHNR, CDR2 FQNEAQ (reference sequence). The V and J ends lost 2 bases and 2 bases respectively, with 6 bases between them. The entire variable domain, with the rest obtained from reference TRBV7-9 and TRBJ2-2, is as follows: DTGVSQNPRHKITKRGQNVTFRCDPISEHNRLYWYRQTLGQGPEFLTYFQNEAQLEKSRLLSDRFSAERPKGSFSTLEIQRTEQGDSAMYLCASSLLVNTGELFFGEGSRLTVL.

The chain joins TRBV7-2 to TRBJ1-1; 7 bases are shared with TRBD1. The CDR3 sequence is 15 residues long. The V segment lost 1 base and the J segment 0 bases; nucleotides outside the gene matches: 2. Germline CDR1 is SGHTA and CDR2 is FQGNSA. This CDR3 reads CASSLDRGLNTEAFF. The DNA of the CDR3 is TGTGCCAGCAGCTTAGACAGGGGTCTGAACACTGAAGCTTTCTTT.

The table lists this clone with a few counts. The chain's CDR3 is CASSSRDYGYTF. CDR3 nucleotides: TGTGCCAGCAGCTCGAGAGACTATGGCTACACCTTC. The chain combines TRBV11-3 with TRBJ1-2; D gene ambiguous. With 4 bases removed from V and 3 bases from J, the gap between germline ends came to 6 bases. The CDR3 sequence is 12 residues long. Germline CDR1 SGHNT, CDR2 YENEEA.

There are a few counts of this clone. The chain links TRBV27 to TRBJ1-3; D gene ambiguous. Germline CDR1 MNHEY, CDR2 SMNVEV (reference sequence). This CDR3 has 16 amino acids. Trimming pared 5 bases from V and 7 bases from J, leaving 21 bases between. Written as DNA, the CDR3 is TGTGCCAGCAGTCCGCTCCGGGGAGGCCTGCGGAACACCATATATTTT. It translates to CASSPLRGGLRNTIYF.

The V gene is TRBV30, the J gene TRBJ1-1; D may be TRBD1 (5 bases). The ends were cut back, 2 bases at V and 4 bases at J, with 17 bases in the middle. The germline CDR1 and CDR2 sequences are GTSNPN and SVGIG (reference sequence). This CDR3 spans 15 amino acids. The CDR3 DNA reads as TGTGCCTGGAGTCTAAGGGGCGCATCGTTCACTGAAGCTTTCTTT. Translation: CAWSLRGASFTEAFF.

The V gene is TRBV10-3, the J gene TRBJ2-3, with 14 bases matching TRBD2. V gave up 4 bases and J gave up 0 bases; unmatched junction bases: 3. Germline CDR1 ENHRY, CDR2 SYGVKD. The CDR3 contains 17 residues. DNA of the CDR3: TGTGCCATCAGTGGACTAGCGGGAGGGCTTAGCACAGATACGCAGTATTTT. This translates into CAISGLAGGLSTDTQYF.

This clone was observed a few times. The rearrangement links TRBV19 to TRBJ1-2, with D perhaps TRBD1 (6 bases). From germline, CDR1 is LNHDA and CDR2 SQIVND (reference sequence). The V gene lost 9 bases and the J gene lost 7 bases, with 18 bases spanning the gap. The CDR3 has 13 residues. The CDR3 bases are TGTGCCAGCAGAATTGACAGGTCTTCTGGCTACACCTTC. Its translation is CASRIDRSSGYTF. Based on the CDR3 plus reference TRBV19 and TRBJ1-2, the full variable domain is DGGITQSPKYLFRKEGQNVTLSCEQNLNHDAMYWYRQDPGQGLRLIYYSQIVNDFQKGDIAEGYSVSREKKESFPLTVTSAQKNPTAFYLCASRIDRSSGYTFGSGTRLTVV.

V usage is TRBV19 and J usage is TRBJ2-7; no firm D call. The length of the CDR3 is 11 residues. Trimming took off 4 bases at V and 7 bases at J, with 8 bases between the two ends. From germline, CDR1 is LNHDA and CDR2 SQIVND (reference sequence). The CDR3 is CASSTYGEQYF. CDR3 DNA: TGTGCCAGTAGTACATATGGGGAGCAGTACTTC.

V and J are TRBV6-1 and TRBJ1-3, with D maybe TRBD1 (6 bases). V was pared by 9 bases and J by 1 base, with 16 bases between. Germline V lookup: CDR1 MNHNS, CDR2 SASEGT. The CDR3 is 15 residues long. CDR3 in amino acids: CARTYGGYSGNTIYF. CDR3 in DNA: TGTGCCAGGACATACGGGGGCTATTCTGGAAACACCATATATTTT.

V and J are TRBV19 and TRBJ1-1; 7 nucleotides line up with TRBD1. J lost 1 base, V lost 3 bases, and 2 bases had no gene match. In germline, CDR1 is LNHDA, CDR2 SQIVND (reference sequence). The CDR3 loop spans 14 amino acids. The CDR3 loop reads CASSIQGGNTEAFF. The DNA for the CDR3 is TGTGCCAGTAGTATTCAGGGGGGGAACACTGAAGCTTTCTTT.

The V call is TRBV7-2, the J call TRBJ2-3; D not resolved. From germline, CDR1 is SGHTA and CDR2 FQGNSA. The length of the CDR3 is 15 residues. V lost 1 base and J lost 2, with 10 bases in between. In nucleotides, the CDR3 is TGTGCCAGCAGCTTAGGTGGCATTGACACAGATACGCAGTATTTT. Protein sequence: CASSLGGIDTDTQYF.

The genes are TRBV7-2 and TRBJ2-2; possible D gene TRBD2, 5 bases. Germline V gives CDR1 SGHTA, CDR2 FQGNSA. With 3 bases removed from V and 7 bases from J, the gap between germline ends came to 18 bases. The CDR3 runs to 16 residues. The CDR3: CASSFLRSSFHGELFF. DNA for the CDR3: TGTGCCAGCAGCTTTCTGCGGTCTAGCTTTCACGGGGAGCTGTTTTTT.

The chain links TRBV14 to TRBJ2-3; D unclear. CDR3 length equals 16 residues. Germline V gene sequence: CDR1 SGHDN, CDR2 FVKESK. Between the trimmed V and J ends, which lost 1 base and 0 bases, there was a span of 11 bases. The CDR3 DNA follows: TGTGCCAGCAGCCAAGTATTCCAACCTAGCACAGATACGCAGTATTTT. Amino acids: CASSQVFQPSTDTQYF.

The chain combines TRBV5-1 with TRBJ2-7, with 11 bases fitting TRBD1. Looked up from germline, CDR1 is SGHRS and CDR2 is YFSETQ. J was trimmed by 3 bases and V by 3 bases; bases with no gene match: 5. The CDR3 contains 15 residues. CDR3 bases: TGCGCCAGCAGCTCCGGACAGGGGGCACGCTACGAGCAGTACTTC. Residues: CASSSGQGARYEQYF.

This chain connects TRBV4-3 to TRBJ2-2, with 7 bases lining up with TRBD2. CDR3 length equals 17 residues. The germline V gene encodes CDR1 LGHNA and CDR2 YSLEER. Trimming removed 0 bases from V and 0 bases from J; junction bases left unmatched: 4. The CDR3 DNA follows: TGCGCCAGCAGCCAAGAGGCTAGCGGAACGAACACCGGGGAGCTGTTTTTT. Amino acid sequence: CASSQEASGTNTGELFF.

This chain joins TRBV19 and TRBJ2-2; the D is unclear. Trimming removed 4 bases from V and 1 base from J, with 13 bases in between. This CDR3 has 16 residues. Germline CDR1 LNHDA, CDR2 SQIVND (reference sequence). The CDR3 loop is CASSTSGGWNTGELFF. The CDR3 DNA follows: TGTGCCAGTAGTACGTCGGGTGGGTGGAACACCGGGGAGCTGTTTTTT.

The chain links TRBV18 to TRBJ1-5; TRBD1 matches 7 bases. The germline CDR1 and CDR2 sequences are KGHSH and LQKENI. V shed 5 bases and J 0 bases; nucleotides not matched to a gene: 7. The length of the CDR3 is 16 residues. Here the CDR3 reads CASSKRTGDSNQPQHF. CDR3 bases: TGTGCCAGCTCAAAAAGGACAGGTGATAGCAATCAGCCCCAGCATTTT.

The chain recombines TRBV5-4 with TRBJ2-3; D might be TRBD1 (5 bases). Germline V gene sequence: CDR1 SGHNT, CDR2 YYREEE (reference sequence). Trimming pared 5 bases from V and 0 bases from J, leaving 13 bases between. This CDR3 is 15 amino acids long. CDR3 bases: TGTGCCAGCAGGTCGGCCAGGACAAGCACAGATACGCAGTATTTT. Encoded protein: CASRSARTSTDTQYF.

This chain joins TRBV5-6 and TRBJ2-3, with D unresolved. V lost 4 bases, J lost 2 bases, and 14 bases lay in between. CDR3 size: 15 residues. Germline V gene lookup returns CDR1 SGHDT and CDR2 YYEEEE. CDR3: CASSPGGGATDTQYF. Here the CDR3 DNA reads TGTGCCAGCAGCCCGGGTGGCGGCGCCACAGATACGCAGTATTTT.

The table lists this clone with a count of one. The chain has TRBV28 and TRBJ2-7; D perhaps matches TRBD1 (6 bases). Trimming shortened V by 8 bases and J by 0 bases, and 14 bases separated the two germline ends. There are 14 residues in the CDR3. Germline values: CDR1 MDHEN, CDR2 SYDVKM. The DNA of the CDR3 is TGTGCCAGCTGGGACAAACCAAGCTCCTACGAGCAGTACTTC. As protein: CASWDKPSSYEQYF.

This chain joins TRBV5-1 and TRBJ2-7; TRBD2 matches 8 bases. Trimming at V came to 0 bases and at J to 0 bases, leaving 5 bases not matched to a gene. Germline-derived CDR1 and CDR2 are SGHRS and YFSETQ. CDR3 length: 16 amino acids. This CDR3 is CASSLAVSGDSYEQYF. The CDR3 nucleotides read TGCGCCAGCAGCTTGGCGGTTAGCGGGGACTCCTACGAGCAGTACTTC.

The V and J genes are TRBV10-3 and TRBJ2-1, with D possibly being TRBD1 (7 bases). The CDR3 sequence is 15 residues long. In germline, CDR1 is ENHRY, CDR2 SYGVKD. Trimming pared 4 bases from V and 3 bases from J, leaving 13 bases between. CDR3 sequence: CAISAEGAVYNEQFF. The CDR3 region has the DNA TGTGCCATCAGTGCGGAGGGGGCGGTCTACAATGAGCAGTTCTTC.

The rearrangement joins TRBV19 to TRBJ1-5; TRBD1 might be the D (5 bases). CDR1 is LNHDA, CDR2 SQIVND, per germline (reference sequence). This CDR3 has 15 amino acids. V lost 1 base to trimming and J lost 3 bases, with 10 bases between them. Written as DNA, the CDR3 is TGTGCCAGTAGTATAGGTCGACAGCCCAATCAGCCCCAGCATTTT. Protein: CASSIGRQPNQPQHF.

This chain joins TRBV30 and TRBJ1-4, with D perhaps TRBD1 (6 bases). The germline V and J ends were trimmed by 3 bases and 7 bases, with 12 bases remaining between them. CDR3 size: 13 residues. CDR1 is GTSNPN, CDR2 SVGIG, per germline (reference sequence). In nucleotides, the CDR3 is TGTGCCTGGAGCGGACAGTTCCGTGAAAAACTGTTTTTT. Amino acids: CAWSGQFREKLFF.

The genes are TRBV27 and TRBJ2-7; D might be TRBD1 (5 bases). Trimming stripped 6 bases from V and 5 bases from J, with 14 bases between. The CDR3 totals 13 residues. CDR1 MNHEY and CDR2 SMNVEV come from the germline V gene (reference sequence). The CDR3 DNA sequence: TGTGCCAGCAGCTGGACATCGGCCCACGAGCAGTACTTC. Its translation: CASSWTSAHEQYF.